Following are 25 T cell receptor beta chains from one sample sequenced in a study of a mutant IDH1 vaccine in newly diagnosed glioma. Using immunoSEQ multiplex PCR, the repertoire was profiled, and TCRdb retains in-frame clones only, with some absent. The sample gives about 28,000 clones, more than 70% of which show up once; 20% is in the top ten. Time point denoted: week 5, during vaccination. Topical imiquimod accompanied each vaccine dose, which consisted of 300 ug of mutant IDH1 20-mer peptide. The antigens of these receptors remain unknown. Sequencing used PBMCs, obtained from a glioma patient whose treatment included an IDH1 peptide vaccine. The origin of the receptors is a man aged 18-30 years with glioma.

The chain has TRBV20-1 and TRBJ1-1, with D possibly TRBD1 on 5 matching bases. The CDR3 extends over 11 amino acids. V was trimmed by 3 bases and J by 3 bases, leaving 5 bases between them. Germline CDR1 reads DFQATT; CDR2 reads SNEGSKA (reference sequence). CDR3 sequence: CSARGDTEAFF. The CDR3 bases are TGCAGTGCTAGGGGGGACACTGAAGCTTTCTTT.

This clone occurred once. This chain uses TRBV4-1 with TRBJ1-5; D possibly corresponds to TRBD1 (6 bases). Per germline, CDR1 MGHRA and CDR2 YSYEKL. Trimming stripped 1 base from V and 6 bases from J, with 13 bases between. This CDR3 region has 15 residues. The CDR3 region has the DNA TGCGCCAGCAGCCAAGGGGGGGCTCGGTCTCAGCCCCAGCATTTT. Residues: CASSQGGARSQPQHF.

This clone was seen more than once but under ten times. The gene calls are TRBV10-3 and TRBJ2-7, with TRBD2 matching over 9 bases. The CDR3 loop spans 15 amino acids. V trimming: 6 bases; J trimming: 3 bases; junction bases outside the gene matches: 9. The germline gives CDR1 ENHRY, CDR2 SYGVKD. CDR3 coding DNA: TGTGCCATCAGCGACTTAGCGGGGGCCTACTACGAGCAGTACTTC. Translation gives CAISDLAGAYYEQYF.

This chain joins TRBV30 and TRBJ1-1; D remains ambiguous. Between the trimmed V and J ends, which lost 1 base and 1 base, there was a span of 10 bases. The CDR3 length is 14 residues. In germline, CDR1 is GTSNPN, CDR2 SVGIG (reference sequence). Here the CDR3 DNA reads TGTGCCTGGAGTGGTGGCGGAACGAACACTGAAGCTTTCTTT. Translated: CAWSGGGTNTEAFF. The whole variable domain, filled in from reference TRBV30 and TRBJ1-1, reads SQTIHQWPATLVQPVGSPLSLECTVEGTSNPNLYWYRQAAGRGLQLLFYSVGIGQISSEVPQNLSASRPQDRQFILSSKKLLLSDSGFYLCAWSGGGTNTEAFFGQGTRLTVV.

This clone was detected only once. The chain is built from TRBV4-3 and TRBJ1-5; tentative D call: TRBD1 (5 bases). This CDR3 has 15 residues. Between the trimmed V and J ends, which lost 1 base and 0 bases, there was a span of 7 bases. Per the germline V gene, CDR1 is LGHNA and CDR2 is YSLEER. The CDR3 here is CASSQGQYSNQPQHF. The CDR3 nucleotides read TGCGCCAGCAGCCAAGGACAGTATAGCAATCAGCCCCAGCATTTT.

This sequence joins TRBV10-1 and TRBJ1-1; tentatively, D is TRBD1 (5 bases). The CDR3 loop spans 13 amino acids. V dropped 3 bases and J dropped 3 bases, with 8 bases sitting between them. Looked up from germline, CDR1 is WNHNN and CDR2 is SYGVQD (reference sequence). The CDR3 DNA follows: TGCGCCAGCAGTGACCGAGGGGACACTGAAGCTTTCTTT. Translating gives CASSDRGDTEAFF.

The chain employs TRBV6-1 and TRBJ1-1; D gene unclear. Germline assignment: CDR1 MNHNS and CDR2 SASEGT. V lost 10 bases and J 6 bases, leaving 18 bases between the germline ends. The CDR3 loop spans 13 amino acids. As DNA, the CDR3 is TGTGCCATCCCCGGGCCATTAGGGCCTGAAGCTTTCTTT. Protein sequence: CAIPGPLGPEAFF.

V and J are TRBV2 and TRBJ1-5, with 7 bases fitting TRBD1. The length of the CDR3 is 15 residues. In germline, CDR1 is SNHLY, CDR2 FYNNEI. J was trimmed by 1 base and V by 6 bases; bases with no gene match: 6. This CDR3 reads CASRGGQLSNQPQHF. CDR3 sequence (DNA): TGTGCCAGCAGGGGGGGACAGCTAAGCAATCAGCCCCAGCATTTT. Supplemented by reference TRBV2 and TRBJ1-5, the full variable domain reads EPEVTQTPSHQVTQMGQEVILRCVPISNHLYFYWYRQILGQKVEFLVSFYNNEISEKSEIFDDQFSVERPDGSNFTLKIRSTKLEDSAMYFCASRGGQLSNQPQHFGDGTRLSIL.

CDR3 sequence reads: CASSERWAQAKWGNEQFF. The CDR3, as DNA: TGTGCCAGCAGTGAAAGGTGGGCACAGGCAAAGTGGGGGAATGAGCAGTTCTTC. J is TRBJ2-1 and V is TRBV6-1; D tentatively reads TRBD1 or TRBD2 (5 bases each). V was trimmed by 2 bases and J by 7 bases, leaving 24 bases between them. In germline, CDR1 is MNHNS, CDR2 SASEGT. CDR3 length equals 18 residues.

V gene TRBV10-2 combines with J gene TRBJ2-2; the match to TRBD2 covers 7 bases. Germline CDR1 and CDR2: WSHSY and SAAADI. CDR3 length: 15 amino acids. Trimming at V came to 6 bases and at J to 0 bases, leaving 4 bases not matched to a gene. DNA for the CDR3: TGCGCCAGCAGATGGGCGGGAGCGAACACCGGGGAGCTGTTTTTT. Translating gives CASRWAGANTGELFF.

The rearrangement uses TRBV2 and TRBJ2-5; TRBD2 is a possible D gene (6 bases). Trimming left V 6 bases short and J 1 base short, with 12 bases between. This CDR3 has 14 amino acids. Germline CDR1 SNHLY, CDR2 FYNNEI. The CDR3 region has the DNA TGTGCCAGCAGGCCAACTAGCAGCCAAGAGACCCAGTACTTC. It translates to CASRPTSSQETQYF.

As DNA, the CDR3 is TGTGCCAGCTCACCCGGGGTCACTGAAGCTTTCTTT. This translates into CASSPGVTEAFF. The chain uses TRBV18 and TRBJ1-1; D uncertain. Germline V CDR1 and CDR2: KGHSH, LQKENI. V lost 3 bases to trimming and J lost 4 bases, with 6 bases between them. This CDR3 has 12 residues.

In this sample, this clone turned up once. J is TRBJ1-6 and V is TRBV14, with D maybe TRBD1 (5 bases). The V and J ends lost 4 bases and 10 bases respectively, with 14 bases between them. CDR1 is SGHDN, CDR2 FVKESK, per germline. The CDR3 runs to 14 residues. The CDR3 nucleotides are TGTGCCAGCAGCCCATTTCAGGGCCAATCACCCCTCCACTTT. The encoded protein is CASSPFQGQSPLHF. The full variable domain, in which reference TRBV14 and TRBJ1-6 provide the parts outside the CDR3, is EAGVTQFPSHSVIEKGQTVTLRCDPISGHDNLYWYRRVMGKEIKFLLHFVKESKQDESGMPNNRFLAERTGGTYSTLKVQPAELEDSGVYFCASSPFQGQSPLHFGNGTRLTVT.

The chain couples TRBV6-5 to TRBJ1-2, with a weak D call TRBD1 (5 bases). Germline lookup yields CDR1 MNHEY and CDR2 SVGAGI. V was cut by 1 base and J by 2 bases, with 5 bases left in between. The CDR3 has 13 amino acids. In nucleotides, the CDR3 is TGTGCCAGCAGTTACTGGGGGAACTATGGCTACACCTTC. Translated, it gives CASSYWGNYGYTF.

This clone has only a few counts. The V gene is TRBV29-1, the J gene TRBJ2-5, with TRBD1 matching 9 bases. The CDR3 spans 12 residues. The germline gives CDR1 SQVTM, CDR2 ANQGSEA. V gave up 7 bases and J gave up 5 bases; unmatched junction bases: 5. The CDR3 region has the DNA TGCAGCGCGACAGGGGGTAAGGAGACCCAGTACTTC. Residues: CSATGGKETQYF.

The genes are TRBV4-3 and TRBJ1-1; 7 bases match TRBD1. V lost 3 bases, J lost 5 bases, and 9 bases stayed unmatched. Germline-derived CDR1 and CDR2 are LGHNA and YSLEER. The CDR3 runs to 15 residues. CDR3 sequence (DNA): TGCGCCAGCAGCCAGGGGGAGGGGGCCTTGACTGAAGCTTTCTTT. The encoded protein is CASSQGEGALTEAFF.

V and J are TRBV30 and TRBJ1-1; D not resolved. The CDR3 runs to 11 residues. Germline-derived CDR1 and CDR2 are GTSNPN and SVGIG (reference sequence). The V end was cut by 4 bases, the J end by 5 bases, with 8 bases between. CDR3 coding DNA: TGTGCCTGGAATCTTGGGACTGAAGCTTTCTTT. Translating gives CAWNLGTEAFF.

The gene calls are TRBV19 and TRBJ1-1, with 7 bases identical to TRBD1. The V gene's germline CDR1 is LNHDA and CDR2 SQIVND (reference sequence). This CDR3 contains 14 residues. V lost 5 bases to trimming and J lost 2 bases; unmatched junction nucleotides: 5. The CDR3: CASSLDRANTEAFF. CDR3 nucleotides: TGTGCCAGTAGTCTCGACAGGGCCAACACTGAAGCTTTCTTT.

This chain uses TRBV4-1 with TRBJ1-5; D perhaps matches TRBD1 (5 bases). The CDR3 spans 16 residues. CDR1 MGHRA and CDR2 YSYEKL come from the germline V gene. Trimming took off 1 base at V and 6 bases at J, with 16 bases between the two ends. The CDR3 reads CASSQVGAGSAQPQHF. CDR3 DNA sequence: TGCGCCAGCAGCCAAGTAGGGGCGGGATCGGCTCAGCCCCAGCATTTT.

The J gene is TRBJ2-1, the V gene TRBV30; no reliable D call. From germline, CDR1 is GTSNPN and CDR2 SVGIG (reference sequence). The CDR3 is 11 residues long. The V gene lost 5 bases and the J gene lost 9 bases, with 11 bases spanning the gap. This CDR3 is CAWGVRSEQFF. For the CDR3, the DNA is TGTGCCTGGGGAGTTCGTAGTGAGCAGTTCTTC.

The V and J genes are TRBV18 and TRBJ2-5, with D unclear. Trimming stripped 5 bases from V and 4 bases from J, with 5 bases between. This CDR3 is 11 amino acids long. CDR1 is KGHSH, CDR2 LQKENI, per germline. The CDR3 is CASSAGETQYF. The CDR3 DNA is TGTGCCAGCTCAGCTGGAGAGACCCAGTACTTC.

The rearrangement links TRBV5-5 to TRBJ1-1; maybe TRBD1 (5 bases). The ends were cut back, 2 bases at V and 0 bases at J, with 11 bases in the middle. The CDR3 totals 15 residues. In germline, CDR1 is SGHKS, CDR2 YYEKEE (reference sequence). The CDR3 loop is CASSLQQELNTEAFF. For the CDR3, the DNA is TGTGCCAGCAGCTTACAACAGGAACTGAACACTGAAGCTTTCTTT.

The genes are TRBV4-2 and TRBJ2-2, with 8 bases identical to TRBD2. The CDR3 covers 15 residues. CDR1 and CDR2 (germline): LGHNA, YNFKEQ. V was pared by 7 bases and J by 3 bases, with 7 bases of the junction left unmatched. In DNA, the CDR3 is TGTGCCAGCAACCCCGGGGGGGGCGACACCGGGGAGCTGTTTTTT. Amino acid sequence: CASNPGGGDTGELFF.

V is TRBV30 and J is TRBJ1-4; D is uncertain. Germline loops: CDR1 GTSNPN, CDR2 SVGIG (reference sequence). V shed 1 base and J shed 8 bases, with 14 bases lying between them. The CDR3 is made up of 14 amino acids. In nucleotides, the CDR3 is TGTGCCTGGAGTGGAAATCCCCGAGAGGAAAAACTGTTTTTT. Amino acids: CAWSGNPREEKLFF.

CDR3 sequence (DNA): TGTGCCAGCAGTCAAGTTCGGGGGTATACCTACGAGCAGTACTTC. The encoded protein is CASSQVRGYTYEQYF. The chain employs TRBV27 and TRBJ2-7, with D perhaps TRBD2 (6 bases). Germline CDR1 and CDR2: MNHEY and SMNVEV (reference sequence). The V end lost 5 bases, the J end lost 2 bases, and 16 bases lay between the germline ends. The CDR3 is 15 amino acids.